This T cell receptor beta chain emerged from a study of blood T cells in healthy people across ages (dated by TCRdb to about 2015). Regarding the research as a whole: Template switching captured roughly one uniquely barcoded TCR beta cDNA molecule per two T cells in model experiments. To avoid experimental bias, donors of different ages were distributed randomly across sequencing lanes. The study analyzed two additional independent replicas of 1 million unique cDNA reads from the same blood draw for two donors, one aged 18 to 30 and one aged 80 or older. To track age-related changes in TCR beta repertoire diversity, the study relied on deep sequencing normalized with unique cDNA molecular identifiers. Four age groups were formed from the donors: young (average about 15 years), middle-aged (approximately 39), aged (more than 55) and long-lived (about 80).

Libraries were constructed by 5' RACE. Instrument on record: Illumina HiSeq 2500. The second PCR ran for roughly 7 to 11 cycles and used a J-beta primer mix along with a sample-barcoded 5' primer. A template-switch 5' adaptor carrying 12 random nucleotides introduced a unique molecular identifier onto each TCR beta cDNA molecule. Each sample yielded at least 3 million CDR3-containing paired-end reads. The Mint cDNA synthesis kit, primed by a TRBC-specific oligonucleotide, was used to synthesize first-strand cDNA from all RNA. All cDNA was treated with uracil-DNA glycosylase and then went through a first 18-cycle PCR with the universal primers M1SS and BC2_uni_R. As for the original processing: For normalization, 1 million high-quality reads were randomly selected from each sample, with every read carrying a distinct molecular identifier. Reads with shared molecular identifiers were discarded instead of being binned into consensus sequences. MiTCR, with a Q25 quality threshold and the strictest error-elimination algorithm, was used for CDR3 identification, clonotype clustering and error correction. A nonparametric unseen species model using Euler transformation provided a lower-bound estimate of total TCR beta diversity. The raw public reads went through TCRdb reprocessing: fastp at Q25, MiXCR clone calling, in-frame beta chains kept. Entries that share a CDR3 protein sequence are merged under the most common genes and DNA. These V and J calls derive from TCRdb rather than the authors' analysis. Across this sample there are about 1.5 million distinct CDR3 sequences, with approximately 43% seen only once. The ten largest clonotypes hold more than 4% of the sample.

Inclusive of the bounding cysteine and phenylalanine, the CDR3 is 15 residues long. Only the CDR3 DNA is retained, 45 bases long and in frame from the first base. V has 3 bases trimmed and J has 5 bases trimmed; junction bases matching no gene number 6. Per the germline V gene (reference sequence), SEHNR is the CDR1 and FQNEAQ is the CDR2. Donors were 35 to 40 systemically healthy Caucasian individuals from Russia aged roughly 6 to 100 years. Ten milliliters of peripheral blood were drawn from each donor into EDTA-treated Vacutainer tubes. Ficoll-Paque density-gradient centrifugation was used to isolate PBMCs, with at least 6.5 million obtained per sample. Trizol reagent was used to extract total RNA from the PBMCs, yielding at least 6 micrograms per sample. For every donor, an aliquot of PBMCs went through flow cytometry to measure the percentages of naive CD45RAhigh/CD27high T cells. Results the study describes overall, beyond this receptor: Conclusive comparison of naive and antigen-experienced compartments was prevented by the profiling of bulk unsorted PBMCs. Because donor CMV infection status was unknown, age-related changes in expanded clonotypes were potentially confounded. Observed TCR beta diversity per million T cells fell roughly linearly with age, and a significant reduction was already apparent by age roughly 40. Compared with the aged group, the long-lived group had more naive CD4+ T cells, fewer expanded clones and increased TCR diversity, a pattern suggesting age selection. Estimates of total diversity based on one million sequenced T cells were regarded as lower bounds and as underestimates. There was a strong correlation between observed TCR beta diversity and the percentage of naive T cells measured by flow cytometry.

This clonotype showed up just a few times. Its recognized antigen is unknown. Per-base quality was not reported, and no clone a single base away is much larger than it. The chain uses TRBV7-9 and TRBJ1-1; TRBD1 lines up with 10 middle nucleotides. Material: blood. This clonotype was obtained from a woman aged 18-30 years in good health. Here the CDR3 is given as CASSLARTGGTEAFF. The bases read TGTGCCAGCAGCTTGGCCCGGACAGGGGGGACTGAAGCTTTCTTT.